Here is one T cell receptor beta chain with its context. This sample is part of a study of T cell responses to AZD1222 COVID-19 vaccine. TCRdb's table, derived via immunoSEQ multiplex PCR, lists solely in-frame clones and lacks some. The sample yields 140,000 to 150,000 clones, over 90% seen once. This CDR3 is built from 19 residues. V gave up 0 bases and J gave up 0 bases, with 18 bases separating them. Germline CDR1 MGHRA, CDR2 YSYEKL. The receptor comes from an adult in good health. The input for sequencing was peripheral blood, taken on day 0 of AZD1222 vaccination. The chain couples TRBV4-1 to TRBJ1-5; a possible D gene is TRBD1 (5 bases). The chain's CDR3 is CASSQDSTGGSYSNQPQHF. The CDR3 coding sequence is TGCGCCAGCAGCCAAGACTCAACAGGAGGAAGCTATAGCAATCAGCCCCAGCATTTT.